This TCR beta chain comes out of a study of blood T cell repertoires in COVID-19. Participants had their cohort set by participant-reported clinical history. From germline, CDR1 is SGHTA and CDR2 FQGTGA. The CDR3 sequence is 13 residues long. The V end was cut by 5 bases, the J end by 6 bases, with 13 bases between. The repertoire was sequenced with immunoSEQ multiplex PCR; TCRdb's copy has only in-frame clones and lacks some. The repertoire consists of under 200,000 clones, with around four fifths occurring once and the leading ten covering 3.5% to 5%. The sequenced material came from PBMCs or T cells enriched from blood (not recorded which). This receptor was identified in a woman between 45 and 60 years old who had recovered from COVID-19. The genes are TRBV7-3 and TRBJ1-1; D is perhaps TRBD1 (5 bases). This CDR3 is CASSGQGRSEAFF. The CDR3 region has the DNA TGTGCCAGCAGCGGTCAGGGTAGGTCTGAAGCTTTCTTT.